These 28 T cell receptor beta chains were all obtained from the same sample, sequenced in a study of cytomegalovirus exposure and HLA in healthy donors. Method: immunoSEQ multiplex PCR; TCRdb's copy keeps in-frame clones and lacks some. The sample shows hundreds of thousands of clones, 75% to 90% of them seen only once. Sequenced input: PBMCs. These receptors were taken from a woman aged 18-29 years in good health and CMV-seronegative.

This clone was seen a handful of times. The rearrangement links TRBV27 to TRBJ1-5; TRBD1 is a possible D gene (5 bases). Looked up from germline, CDR1 is MNHEY and CDR2 is SMNVEV (reference sequence). Between the trimmed V and J ends, which lost 5 bases and 4 bases, there was a span of 12 bases. The CDR3 length is 14 residues. CDR3 DNA: TGTGCCAGCAGTAAGGCAGGGAGTAATCAGCCCCAGCATTTT. Translation gives CASSKAGSNQPQHF.

CDR3 bases: TGCGCCAGCAGCCAAGAGCCACAGGGGTATAGCAATCAGCCCCAGCATTTT. It specifies CASSQEPQGYSNQPQHF. This chain uses TRBV4-1 with TRBJ1-5; 7 positions match TRBD1. The CDR3 consists of 17 residues. Germline CDR1 reads MGHRA; CDR2 reads YSYEKL. With V trimmed by 0 bases and J by 0 bases, 5 bases remained unmatched.

This chain links TRBV6-5 with TRBJ1-2; possible D gene TRBD1, 5 bases. From germline, CDR1 is MNHEY and CDR2 SVGAGI. The CDR3 covers 13 residues. The germline V and J ends were trimmed by 6 bases and 6 bases, with 14 bases remaining between them. As DNA, the CDR3 is TGTGCCAGCAGCCGGGGGACGTCAGATGGCTACACCTTC. Translated, it gives CASSRGTSDGYTF.

As concerns this clone: Since a much larger clone is just one base distant, this may be a read error. V is TRBV27 and J is TRBJ1-2; 10 bases fit TRBD1. The trim removed 10 bases at V and 4 bases at J, leaving 9 bases unmatched. Germline CDR1 is MNHEY and CDR2 is SMNVEV (reference sequence). CDR3 size: 14 residues. This chain's CDR3 is CANRGQGLTYGYTF. The CDR3 bases are TGTGCCAACAGGGGACAGGGGCTCACCTATGGCTACACCTTC.

The chain links TRBV2 to TRBJ1-5; 7 positions match TRBD1. The CDR3 runs 15 residues. Germline V lookup: CDR1 SNHLY, CDR2 FYNNEI. With V trimmed by 6 bases and J by 0 bases, 5 bases remained unmatched. CDR3 loop: CASSRDSASNQPQHF. In nucleotides, the CDR3 is TGTGCCAGCAGCCGGGACAGTGCTAGCAATCAGCCCCAGCATTTT.

There are many counts of this clone. The rearrangement links TRBV28 to TRBJ1-2; tentative D call: TRBD1 (6 bases). Between the trimmed V and J ends, which lost 5 bases and 4 bases, there was a span of 11 bases. The CDR3 has 13 residues. Germline CDR1 reads MDHEN; CDR2 reads SYDVKM. CDR3 nucleotides: TGTGCCAGCAGTAAAGAACAGGGCTATGGCTACACCTTC. Translation gives CASSKEQGYGYTF.

The chain carries TRBV11-2 and TRBJ2-7; 10 bases line up with TRBD1. From germline, CDR1 is SGHAT and CDR2 FQNNGV. The ends lost 5 bases at V and 4 bases at J; junction bases unmatched: 17. This CDR3 has 18 amino acids. CDR3 amino acids: CASSPLSRDRGESYEQYF. CDR3 DNA sequence: TGTGCCAGCAGCCCCCTGTCCCGGGACAGGGGAGAATCGTACGAGCAGTACTTC.

V and J are TRBV28 and TRBJ1-2; D remains unclear. Germline V gives CDR1 MDHEN, CDR2 SYDVKM. Between the trimmed V and J ends, which lost 6 bases and 4 bases, there was a span of 18 bases. This CDR3 is 15 amino acids long. In DNA form, the CDR3 reads TGTGCCAGCAGCCGAGGAGAGGGTTGGGCCTATGGCTACACCTTC. Residues: CASSRGEGWAYGYTF.

The J gene is TRBJ1-4, the V gene TRBV10-3, with 7 nucleotides matching TRBD1. The V segment lost 6 bases and the J segment 1 base; nucleotides outside the gene matches: 2. Germline V gene sequence: CDR1 ENHRY, CDR2 SYGVKD. This CDR3 is built from 14 residues. CDR3 in DNA: TGTGCCATCAGGTCAGGGGGAACTAATGAAAAACTGTTTTTT. It translates to CAIRSGGTNEKLFF.

V usage is TRBV2 and J usage is TRBJ2-2; D gene unclear. Trimming left V 0 bases short and J 6 bases short, with 20 bases between. Looked up from germline, CDR1 is SNHLY and CDR2 is FYNNEI. This CDR3 contains 18 residues. The chain's CDR3 is CASSEALRTTFSSGELFF. DNA of the CDR3: TGTGCCAGCAGTGAAGCGCTTCGAACAACTTTCTCGTCCGGGGAGCTGTTTTTT. The full variable domain, with the rest looked up from reference TRBV2 and TRBJ2-2, is EPEVTQTPSHQVTQMGQEVILRCVPISNHLYFYWYRQILGQKVEFLVSFYNNEISEKSEIFDDQFSVERPDGSNFTLKIRSTKLEDSAMYFCASSEALRTTFSSGELFFGEGSRLTVL.

The gene calls are TRBV25-1 and TRBJ1-4; D is uncertain. The CDR3 is made up of 12 amino acids. Germline V gene sequence: CDR1 MGHDK, CDR2 SYGVNS. V lost 7 bases to trimming and J lost 5 bases, with 8 bases between them. CDR3 loop: CASTAVNEKLFF. Written as DNA, the CDR3 is TGTGCCAGCACCGCCGTGAATGAAAAACTGTTTTTT.

V usage is TRBV11-2 and J usage is TRBJ2-7; possible D gene TRBD2, 5 bases. Germline-derived CDR1 and CDR2 are SGHAT and FQNNGV. CDR3 size: 12 residues. Deletions cut 5 bases from V and 3 bases from J, with 8 bases between. The CDR3 reads CASSPGVYEQYF. The CDR3 DNA reads TGTGCCAGCAGCCCCGGGGTCTACGAGCAGTACTTC.

This clone showed up just once. V and J are TRBV28 and TRBJ2-7; D remains unclear. This CDR3 comprises 14 residues. The germline V gene encodes CDR1 MDHEN and CDR2 SYDVKM. V lost 2 bases and J lost 0, with 8 bases in between. CDR3 sequence: CASSLHQVSYEQYF. The CDR3 region has the DNA TGTGCCAGCAGTTTACACCAGGTCTCCTACGAGCAGTACTTC.

In DNA form, the CDR3 reads TGTGCCAGCAGGGCCACGACAGGGGAAAGGGGTGAAGCTTTCTTT. Its translation is CASRATTGERGEAFF. The chain is built from TRBV25-1 and TRBJ1-1; 8 bases map to TRBD1. The V segment lost 6 bases and the J segment 7 bases; nucleotides outside the gene matches: 13. Germline lookup yields CDR1 MGHDK and CDR2 SYGVNS. The CDR3 runs 15 residues.

Concerning this clone: Additional DNA sequences in this sample encode the identical CDR3. The V call is TRBV9, the J call TRBJ2-3; the match to TRBD2 covers 7 bases. V lost 0 bases and J lost 6; bases outside the gene matches: 4. CDR1 is SGDLS, CDR2 YYNGEE, per germline. This CDR3 is 14 amino acids long. This CDR3 is CASSVGGGPDTQYF. The CDR3 DNA follows: TGTGCCAGCAGCGTAGGGGGAGGGCCTGATACGCAGTATTTT.

V and J are TRBV5-1 and TRBJ2-6; D is possibly TRBD2 (6 bases). Germline V gene data show CDR1 as SGHRS and CDR2 as YFSETQ. The CDR3 sequence is 17 residues long. Trimming removed 3 bases from V and 0 bases from J, with 13 bases in between. As DNA, the CDR3 is TGCGCCAGCAGCTCCGGGACTCATGGCTCTGGGGCCAACGTCCTGACTTTC. This translates into CASSSGTHGSGANVLTF.

V is TRBV5-6 and J is TRBJ1-6; D remains ambiguous. CDR1 and CDR2 from the germline V gene are SGHDT and YYEEEE. Trimming removed 4 bases at V and 0 bases at J, with 14 bases between. This CDR3 has 17 amino acids. CDR3 DNA: TGTGCCAGCAGCCGAGGCTTGTCTAGCTCCTATAATTCACCCCTCCACTTT. Translated: CASSRGLSSSYNSPLHF.

The chain is built from TRBV2 and TRBJ2-3; 8 bases are shared with TRBD2. The CDR3 contains 15 residues. CDR1 and CDR2 (germline): SNHLY, FYNNEI. V lost 7 bases and J lost 1; bases outside the gene matches: 7. The CDR3 protein is CASTREGGGTDTQYF. The CDR3 DNA follows: TGTGCCAGCACTCGGGAGGGGGGGGGCACAGATACGCAGTATTTT.

CDR3 residues: CSVGRKTGGNTEAFF. In nucleotides, the CDR3 is TGCAGCGTTGGTCGGAAAACAGGGGGGAACACTGAAGCTTTCTTT. This sequence joins TRBV29-1 and TRBJ1-1, with 8 positions matching TRBD1. CDR3 size: 15 residues. V lost 4 bases and J lost 1; bases outside the gene matches: 8. The germline V gene encodes CDR1 SQVTM and CDR2 ANQGSEA.

V usage is TRBV5-4 and J usage is TRBJ2-1; 9 bases agree with TRBD2. This CDR3 spans 15 amino acids. The ends lost 0 bases at V and 7 bases at J; junction bases unmatched: 5. Germline V lookup: CDR1 SGHNT, CDR2 YYREEE (reference sequence). This chain's CDR3 is CASSLASGGNNEQFF. CDR3 DNA: TGTGCCAGCAGCTTGGCCAGCGGGGGGAATAATGAGCAGTTCTTC.

CDR3 sequence reads: CASSLGSIHTDTQYF. CDR3 bases: TGCGCCAGCAGCTTAGGCTCCATACACACAGATACGCAGTATTTT. This chain links TRBV5-1 with TRBJ2-3, with D uncertain. There are 15 residues in the CDR3. Per germline, CDR1 SGHRS and CDR2 YFSETQ. V lost 2 bases, J lost 2 bases, and 12 bases lay in between.

The chain employs TRBV29-1 and TRBJ1-2; 7 bases align to TRBD1. J was trimmed by 7 bases and V by 1 base; bases with no gene match: 21. Germline V lookup: CDR1 SQVTM, CDR2 ANQGSEA. This CDR3 has 18 residues. DNA for the CDR3: TGCAGCGTTGAAGCAATCCCGGGACAGAAAATGGGGGTTCGTGGCTACACCTTC. This translates into CSVEAIPGQKMGVRGYTF.

This clone was seen a handful of times. The chain uses TRBV27 and TRBJ2-2; 11 positions match TRBD2. Germline V gives CDR1 MNHEY, CDR2 SMNVEV (reference sequence). The CDR3 consists of 18 residues. V dropped 5 bases and J dropped 1; count of bases not matched to a gene: 9. CDR3: CASSRLAGGSQNTGELFF. The CDR3 DNA reads TGTGCCAGCAGTAGATTAGCGGGAGGGAGCCAGAACACCGGGGAGCTGTTTTTT.

This clone came up once. J is TRBJ2-7 and V is TRBV4-1; D is unclear. The CDR3 has 15 residues. CDR1 MGHRA and CDR2 YSYEKL come from the germline V gene. V shed 4 bases and J shed 2 bases, with 15 bases lying between them. CDR3 protein: CASSPSNGYTYEQYF. The DNA of the CDR3 is TGCGCCAGCAGCCCAAGCAACGGGTATACCTACGAGCAGTACTTC.

The gene calls are TRBV27 and TRBJ2-3, with 7 bases matching TRBD2. Germline-derived CDR1 and CDR2 are MNHEY and SMNVEV (reference sequence). The ends lost 0 bases at V and 4 bases at J; junction bases unmatched: 4. The CDR3 is 15 residues long. CDR3 region: CASSLSGGLSDTQYF. For the CDR3, the DNA is TGTGCCAGCAGTTTATCGGGAGGGCTCTCAGATACGCAGTATTTT.

The chain carries TRBV30 and TRBJ2-4; D remains ambiguous. The CDR3 has 12 amino acids. The germline CDR1 and CDR2 sequences are GTSNPN and SVGIG (reference sequence). Trimming pared 3 bases from V and 6 bases from J, leaving 9 bases between. Written as DNA, the CDR3 is TGTGCCTGGAGAATGGGTTCAAACATTCAGTACTTC. It translates to CAWRMGSNIQYF.

V is TRBV28 and J is TRBJ2-3; weak D call: TRBD2 (5 bases). Germline V lookup: CDR1 MDHEN, CDR2 SYDVKM. CDR3 length: 16 amino acids. Trimming stripped 3 bases from V and 5 bases from J, with 18 bases between. CDR3 in DNA: TGTGCCAGCAGTTTCCCCTTCGTCGGGGTAGGAGATACGCAGTATTTT. It yields the protein CASSFPFVGVGDTQYF.

V is TRBV27 and J is TRBJ1-3, with 8 bases matching TRBD1. The CDR3 consists of 16 residues. CDR1 and CDR2 from the germline V gene are MNHEY and SMNVEV (reference sequence). Trimming at V came to 5 bases and at J to 0 bases, leaving 6 bases not matched to a gene. The DNA for the CDR3 is TGTGCCAGCAGTACCACAGGGGGTGTCTCTGGAAACACCATATATTTT. As protein: CASSTTGGVSGNTIYF.